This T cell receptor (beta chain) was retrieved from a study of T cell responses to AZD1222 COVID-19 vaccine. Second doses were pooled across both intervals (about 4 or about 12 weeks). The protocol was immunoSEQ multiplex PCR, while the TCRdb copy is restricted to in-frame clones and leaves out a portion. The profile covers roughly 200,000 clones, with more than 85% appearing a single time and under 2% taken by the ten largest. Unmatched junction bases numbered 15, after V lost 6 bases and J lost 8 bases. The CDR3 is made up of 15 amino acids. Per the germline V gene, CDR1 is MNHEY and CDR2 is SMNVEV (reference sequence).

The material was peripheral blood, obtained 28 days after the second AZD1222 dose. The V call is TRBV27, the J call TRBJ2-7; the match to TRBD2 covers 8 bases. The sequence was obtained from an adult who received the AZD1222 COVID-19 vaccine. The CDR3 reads CASSRSGGGPGKQYF. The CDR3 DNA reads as TGTGCCAGCAGCCGATCAGGCGGGGGGCCCGGGAAGCAGTACTTC.